Below, 5 T cell receptor beta chains from the same sample are listed, as sequenced in a study of control samples from healthy donors and cancer patients (dated by TCRdb to the early 2020s). The library was obtained by the immunoSEQ multiplex PCR assay. TCRdb carries this immuneACCESS record with in-frame sequences only. Its versions omit some clonotypes, under half of them owing to an unresolved V gene in the studies checked, with the rest unexplained. This sample has 60,000 to 80,000 clones in its table, and roughly 90% of those were observed once. The ten largest clones represent over 3.5% of the sample. The sequenced sample consisted of blood. The receptors stem from a woman between 50 and 59 years old in good health.

The V gene is TRBV3-1 (or the pseudogene TRBV3-2), the J gene TRBJ2-5, with D tentatively TRBD1 (5 bases). The germline V gene has CDR1 LGHDT and CDR2 YNNKEL (reference sequence). CDR3 length equals 14 residues. V was shortened by 6 bases and J by 5 bases, with 16 bases between the two germline ends. The CDR3 coding sequence is TGTGCCAGCAGTTTCCCTGACAGTACGGAGACCCAGTACTTC. The encoded protein is CASSFPDSTETQYF.

The chain combines TRBV10-3 with TRBJ2-3, with 7 bases matching TRBD2. Trimming at V came to 6 bases and at J to 4 bases, leaving 10 bases not matched to a gene. Germline loops: CDR1 ENHRY, CDR2 SYGVKD. The length of the CDR3 is 15 residues. In DNA form, the CDR3 reads TGTGCCATCAGAGGTAGGGCGGGAGAGCCAGATACGCAGTATTTT. It encodes CAIRGRAGEPDTQYF.

The rearrangement joins TRBV2 to TRBJ2-7; a possible D gene is TRBD1 (6 bases). The CDR3 loop spans 12 amino acids. Germline lookup yields CDR1 SNHLY and CDR2 FYNNEI. Trimming stripped 6 bases from V and 6 bases from J, with 12 bases between. The CDR3 loop is CASSKDSGEQYF. DNA for the CDR3: TGTGCCAGCAGCAAGGACAGTGGCGAGCAGTACTTC.

The chain links TRBV28 to TRBJ1-6, with D tentatively TRBD1 (6 bases). Germline assignment: CDR1 MDHEN and CDR2 SYDVKM. Trimming cost V 6 bases and J 9 bases, with 15 bases left between them. This CDR3 contains 14 residues. In nucleotides, the CDR3 is TGTGCCAGCAGCAGGGGAATGGCGGCTTCACCCCTCCACTTT. It specifies CASSRGMAASPLHF. Filled out from reference TRBV28 and TRBJ1-6, the complete variable domain reads DVKVTQSSRYLVKRTGEKVFLECVQDMDHENMFWYRQDPGLGLRLIYFSYDVKMKEKGDIPEGYSVSREKKERFSLILESASTNQTSMYLCASSRGMAASPLHFGNGTRLTVT.

The rearrangement links TRBV29-1 to TRBJ1-1, with 9 bases fitting TRBD1. The germline gives CDR1 SQVTM, CDR2 ANQGSEA. Trimming cost V 7 bases and J 5 bases; bases outside gene matches: 5. This CDR3 has 12 amino acids. The CDR3 loop reads CSGGQGETEAFF. CDR3 sequence (DNA): TGCAGCGGGGGACAGGGCGAAACTGAAGCTTTCTTT.